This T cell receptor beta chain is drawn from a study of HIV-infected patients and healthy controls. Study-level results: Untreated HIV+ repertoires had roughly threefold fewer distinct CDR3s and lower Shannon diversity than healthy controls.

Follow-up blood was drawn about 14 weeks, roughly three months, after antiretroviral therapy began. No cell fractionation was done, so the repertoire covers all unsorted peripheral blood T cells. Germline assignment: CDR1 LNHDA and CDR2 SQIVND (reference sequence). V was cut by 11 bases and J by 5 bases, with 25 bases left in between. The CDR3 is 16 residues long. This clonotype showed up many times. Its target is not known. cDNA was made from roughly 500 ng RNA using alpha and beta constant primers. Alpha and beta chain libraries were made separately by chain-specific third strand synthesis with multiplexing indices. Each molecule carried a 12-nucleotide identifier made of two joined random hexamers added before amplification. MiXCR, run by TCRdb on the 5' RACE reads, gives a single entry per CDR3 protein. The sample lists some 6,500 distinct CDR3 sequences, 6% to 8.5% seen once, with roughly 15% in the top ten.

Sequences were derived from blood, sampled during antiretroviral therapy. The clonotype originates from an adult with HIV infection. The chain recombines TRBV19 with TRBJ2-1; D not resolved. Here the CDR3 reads CAPVYGTPGLDNEQFF. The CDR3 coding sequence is TGTGCCCCAGTTTATGGAACCCCCGGCCTCGACAATGAGCAGTTCTTC.